This T cell receptor beta chain stems from a study of OX40 agonist ivuxolimab in advanced cancers. Study results and caveats: Both CD4+ and CD8+ T cell populations in blood had undergone clonal expansion by week 6 at 0.1 to 3.0 mg/kg.

Note on this clone: Its specificity is unknown.

V was pared by 6 bases and J by 4 bases, with 5 bases of the junction left unmatched. Germline V gives CDR1 SNHLY, CDR2 FYNNEI. The CDR3 totals 14 residues. Only in-frame clones appear in the TCRdb table, and some are missing; sequencing was by immunoSEQ multiplex PCR. The table has approximately 52,000 clones, 83% seen once. The sequence was collected from an adult with an advanced solid tumor such as melanoma, head and neck, liver or kidney cancer. This chain uses TRBV2 with TRBJ1-4; the match to TRBD1 covers 7 bases. The specimen comprised CD4+ or CD8+ T cells sorted from blood, sampled in a trial of the OX40 agonist ivuxolimab. For the CDR3, the DNA is TGTGCCAGCAGGAGGGACAGACTTAATGAAAAACTGTTTTTT. It encodes CASRRDRLNEKLFF.